Sequencing of this TCR beta chain was carried out in a study of shared clonotypes between healthy human individuals. CD4+ cell separation produced CD45RA+ naive and CD45RA-negative memory subsets. Study-level results: The small donor group covered limited genetic and exposure diversity. Even with large depth, rarefaction showed that sorted-subset sequencing was incomplete.

Here immunoSEQ multiplex PCR was the method, and the copy in TCRdb shows in-frame clones only, minus some. The sample holds approximately 1,500,000 clones, 95% to 97% seen once. Germline CDR1 and CDR2: SGHRS and YFSETQ. The CDR3 has 14 residues. J gave up 7 bases and V 4 bases, and 5 bases lay outside the gene matches. This clone has just one count. Its antigen is not identified. The V gene is TRBV5-1, the J gene TRBJ2-1; TRBD2 matches at 10 bases. What was sequenced was naive CD4+ T cells sorted from blood. Specified subset: CD45RA+ positively selected. The receptor comes from a young man in good health. DNA for the CDR3: TGCGCCAGCAGCGGTGGACTAGCGGAGAATGAGCAGTTCTTC. It is translated as CASSGGLAENEQFF.